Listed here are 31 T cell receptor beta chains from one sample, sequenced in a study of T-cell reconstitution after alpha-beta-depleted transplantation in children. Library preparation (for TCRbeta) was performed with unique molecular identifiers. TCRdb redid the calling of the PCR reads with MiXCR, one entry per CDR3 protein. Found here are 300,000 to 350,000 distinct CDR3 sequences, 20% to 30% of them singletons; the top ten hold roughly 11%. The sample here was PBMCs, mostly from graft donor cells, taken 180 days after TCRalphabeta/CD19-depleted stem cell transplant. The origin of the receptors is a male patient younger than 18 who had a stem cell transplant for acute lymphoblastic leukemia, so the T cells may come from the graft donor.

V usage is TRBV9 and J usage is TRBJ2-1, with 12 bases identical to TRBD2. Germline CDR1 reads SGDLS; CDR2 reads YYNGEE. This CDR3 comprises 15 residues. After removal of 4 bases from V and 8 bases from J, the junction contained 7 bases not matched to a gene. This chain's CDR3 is CASSLRTSGIYEQFF. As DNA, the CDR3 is TGTGCCAGCAGCCTCCGGACTAGCGGGATCTATGAGCAGTTCTTC. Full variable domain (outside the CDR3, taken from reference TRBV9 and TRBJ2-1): DSGVTQTPKHLITATGQRVTLRCSPRSGDLSVYWYQQSLDQGLQFLIQYYNGEERAKGNILERFSAQQFPDLHSELNLSSLELGDSALYFCASSLRTSGIYEQFFGPGTRLTVL.

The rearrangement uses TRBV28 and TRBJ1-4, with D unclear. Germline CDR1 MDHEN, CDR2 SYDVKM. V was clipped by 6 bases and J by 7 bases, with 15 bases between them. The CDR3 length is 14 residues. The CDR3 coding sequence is TGTGCCAGCAGCTCTGGATCCTCCCCTGAAAAACTGTTTTTT. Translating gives CASSSGSSPEKLFF.

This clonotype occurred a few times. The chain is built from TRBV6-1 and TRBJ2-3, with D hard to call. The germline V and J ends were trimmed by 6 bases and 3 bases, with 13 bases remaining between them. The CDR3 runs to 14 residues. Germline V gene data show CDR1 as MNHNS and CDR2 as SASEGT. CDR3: CASRNDRRTDTQYF. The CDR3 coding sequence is TGTGCCAGCAGAAACGATAGGCGTACAGATACGCAGTATTTT.

CDR3 bases: TGTGCCAGCGTCCGACACGGGACTAGCGGTTACGAGCAGTACTTC. Protein: CASVRHGTSGYEQYF. The rearrangement links TRBV12-3 or TRBV12-4 to TRBJ2-7, with 11 positions matching TRBD2. V gave up 8 bases and J gave up 4 bases; unmatched junction bases: 10. The CDR3 is made up of 15 amino acids.

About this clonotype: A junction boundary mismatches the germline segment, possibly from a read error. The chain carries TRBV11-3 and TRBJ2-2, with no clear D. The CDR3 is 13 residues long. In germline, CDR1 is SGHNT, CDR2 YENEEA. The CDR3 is CATSMAATGELFF. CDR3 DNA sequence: TGTGCCACCAGCATGGCGGCCACCGGGGAGCTGTTTTTT.

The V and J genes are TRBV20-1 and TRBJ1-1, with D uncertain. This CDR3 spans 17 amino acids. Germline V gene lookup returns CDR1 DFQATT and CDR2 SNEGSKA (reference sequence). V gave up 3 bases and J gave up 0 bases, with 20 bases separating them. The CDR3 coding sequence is TGCAGTGCTAGGAGAGGTCTCCCCGGGGTAATGAACACTGAAGCTTTCTTT. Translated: CSARRGLPGVMNTEAFF.

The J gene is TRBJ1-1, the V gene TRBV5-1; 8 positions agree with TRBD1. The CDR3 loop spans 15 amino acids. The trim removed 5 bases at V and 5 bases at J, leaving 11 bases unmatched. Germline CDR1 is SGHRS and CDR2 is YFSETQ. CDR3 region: CASRTQTGVWTEAFF. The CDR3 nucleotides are TGCGCCAGCAGAACCCAGACAGGGGTGTGGACTGAAGCTTTCTTT.

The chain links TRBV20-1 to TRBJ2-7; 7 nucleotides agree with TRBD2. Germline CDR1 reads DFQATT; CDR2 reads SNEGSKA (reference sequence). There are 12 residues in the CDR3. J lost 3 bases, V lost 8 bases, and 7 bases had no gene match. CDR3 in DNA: TGCAGTCCTCTAGCGGATTTCTACGAGCAGTACTTC. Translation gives CSPLADFYEQYF.

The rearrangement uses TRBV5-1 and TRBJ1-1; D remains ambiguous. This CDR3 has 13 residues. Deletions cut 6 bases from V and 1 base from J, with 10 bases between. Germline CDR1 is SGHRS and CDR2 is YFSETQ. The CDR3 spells CASKSFPNTEAFF. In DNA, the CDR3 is TGCGCCAGCAAATCCTTTCCGAACACTGAAGCTTTCTTT. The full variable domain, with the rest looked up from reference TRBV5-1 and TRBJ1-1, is KAGVTQTPRYLIKTRGQQVTLSCSPISGHRSVSWYQQTPGQGLQFLFEYFSETQRNKGNFPGRFSGRQFSNSRSEMNVSTLELGDSALYLCASKSFPNTEAFFGQGTRLTVV.

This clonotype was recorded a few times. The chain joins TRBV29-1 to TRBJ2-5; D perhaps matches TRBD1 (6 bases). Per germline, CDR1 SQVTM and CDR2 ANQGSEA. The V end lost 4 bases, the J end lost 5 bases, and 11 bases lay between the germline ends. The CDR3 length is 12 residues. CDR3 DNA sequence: TGCAGCGTTGGAGCAGGGGCCGAGACCCAGTACTTC. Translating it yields CSVGAGAETQYF.

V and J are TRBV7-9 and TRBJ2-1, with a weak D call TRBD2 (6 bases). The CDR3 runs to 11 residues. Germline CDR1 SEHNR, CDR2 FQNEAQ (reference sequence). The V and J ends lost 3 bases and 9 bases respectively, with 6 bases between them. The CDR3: CASSFGGEQFF. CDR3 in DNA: TGTGCCAGCAGCTTCGGGGGTGAGCAGTTCTTC.

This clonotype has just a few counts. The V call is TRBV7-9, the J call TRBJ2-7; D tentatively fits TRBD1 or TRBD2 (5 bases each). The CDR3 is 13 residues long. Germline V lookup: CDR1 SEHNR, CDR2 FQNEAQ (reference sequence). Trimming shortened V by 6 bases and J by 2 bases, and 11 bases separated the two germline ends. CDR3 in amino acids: CASRPRDAYEQYF. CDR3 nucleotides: TGTGCCAGCAGACCCAGGGACGCCTACGAGCAGTACTTC.

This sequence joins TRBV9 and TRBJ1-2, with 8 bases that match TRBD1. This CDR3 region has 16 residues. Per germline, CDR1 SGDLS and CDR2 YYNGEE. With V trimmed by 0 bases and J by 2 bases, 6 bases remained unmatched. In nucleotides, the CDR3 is TGTGCCAGCAGCGTAGCTCCTTGGACAGGGAACTATGGCTACACCTTC. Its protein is CASSVAPWTGNYGYTF.

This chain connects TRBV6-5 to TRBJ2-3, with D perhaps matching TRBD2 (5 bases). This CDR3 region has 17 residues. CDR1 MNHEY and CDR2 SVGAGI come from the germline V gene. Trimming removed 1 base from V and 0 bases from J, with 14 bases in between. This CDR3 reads CASSYWSAVPSTDTQYF. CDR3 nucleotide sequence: TGTGCCAGCAGTTACTGGTCAGCGGTACCTAGCACAGATACGCAGTATTTT.

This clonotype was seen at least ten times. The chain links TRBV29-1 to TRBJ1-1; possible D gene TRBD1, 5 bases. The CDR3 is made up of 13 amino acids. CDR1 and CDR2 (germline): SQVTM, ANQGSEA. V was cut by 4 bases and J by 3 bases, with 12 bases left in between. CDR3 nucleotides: TGCAGCGTTGGACAGTTTCGTTACACTGAAGCTTTCTTT. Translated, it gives CSVGQFRYTEAFF.

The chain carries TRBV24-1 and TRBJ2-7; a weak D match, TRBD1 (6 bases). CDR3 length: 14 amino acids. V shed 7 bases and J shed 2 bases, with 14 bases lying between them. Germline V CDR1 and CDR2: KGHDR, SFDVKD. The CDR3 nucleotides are TGTGCCACCAGCGAGGGGGTCCCTCCCTACGAGCAGTACTTC. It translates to CATSEGVPPYEQYF.

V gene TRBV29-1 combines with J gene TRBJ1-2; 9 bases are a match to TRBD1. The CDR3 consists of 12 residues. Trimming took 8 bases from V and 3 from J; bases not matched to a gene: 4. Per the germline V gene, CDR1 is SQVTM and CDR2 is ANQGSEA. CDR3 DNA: TGCAGCTACAGGGGGCCGGACTATGGCTACACCTTC. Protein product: CSYRGPDYGYTF.

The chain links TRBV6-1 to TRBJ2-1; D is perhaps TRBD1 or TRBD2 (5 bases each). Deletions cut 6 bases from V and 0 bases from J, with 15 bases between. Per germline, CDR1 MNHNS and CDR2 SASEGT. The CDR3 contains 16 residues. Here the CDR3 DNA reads TGTGCCAGCAGGGTTGGGACGTCCGGCTCCTACAATGAGCAGTTCTTC. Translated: CASRVGTSGSYNEQFF.

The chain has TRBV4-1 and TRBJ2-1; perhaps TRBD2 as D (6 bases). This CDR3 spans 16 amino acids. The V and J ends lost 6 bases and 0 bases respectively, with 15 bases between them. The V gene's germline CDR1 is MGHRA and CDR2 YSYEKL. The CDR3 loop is CASSPQAGYSYNEQFF. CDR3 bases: TGCGCCAGCAGTCCCCAAGCGGGCTACTCCTACAATGAGCAGTTCTTC.

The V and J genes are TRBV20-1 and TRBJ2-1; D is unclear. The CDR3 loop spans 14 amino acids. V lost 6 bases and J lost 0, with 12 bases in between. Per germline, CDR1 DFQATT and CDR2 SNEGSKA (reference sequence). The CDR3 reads CSAPVPNSYNEQFF. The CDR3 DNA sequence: TGCAGTGCGCCGGTGCCGAACTCCTACAATGAGCAGTTCTTC.

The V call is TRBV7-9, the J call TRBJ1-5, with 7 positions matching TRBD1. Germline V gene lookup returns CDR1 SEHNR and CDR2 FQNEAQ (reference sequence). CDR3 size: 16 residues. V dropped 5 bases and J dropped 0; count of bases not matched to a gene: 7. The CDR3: CASSPPGQHSNQPQHF. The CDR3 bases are TGTGCCAGCAGCCCCCCGGGACAGCATAGCAATCAGCCCCAGCATTTT.

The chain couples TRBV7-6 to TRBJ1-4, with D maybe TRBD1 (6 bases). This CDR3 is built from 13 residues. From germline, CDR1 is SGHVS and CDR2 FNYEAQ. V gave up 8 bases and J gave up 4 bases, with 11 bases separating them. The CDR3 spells CASAGHNNEKLFF. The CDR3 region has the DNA TGTGCCAGCGCGGGACACAATAATGAAAAACTGTTTTTT.

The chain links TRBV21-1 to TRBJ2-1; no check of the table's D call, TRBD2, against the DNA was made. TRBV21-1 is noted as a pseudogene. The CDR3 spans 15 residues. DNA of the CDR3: TGTGCCAGCAGCAAAGCCCCTAGCGGGAGCTATGAGCAGTTCTTC. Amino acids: CASSKAPSGSYEQFF.

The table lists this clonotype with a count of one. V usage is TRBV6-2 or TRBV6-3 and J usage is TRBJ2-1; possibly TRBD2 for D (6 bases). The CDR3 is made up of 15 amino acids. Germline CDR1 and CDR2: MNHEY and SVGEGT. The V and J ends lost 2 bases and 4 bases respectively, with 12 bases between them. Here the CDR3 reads CASSYRGLVYNEQFF. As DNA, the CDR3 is TGTGCCAGCAGTTACAGGGGACTCGTATACAATGAGCAGTTCTTC.

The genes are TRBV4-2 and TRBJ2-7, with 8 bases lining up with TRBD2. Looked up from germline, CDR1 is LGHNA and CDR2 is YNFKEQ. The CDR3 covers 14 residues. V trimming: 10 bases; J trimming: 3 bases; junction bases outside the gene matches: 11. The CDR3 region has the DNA TGTGCCATGGGCCCCGGGGGGGTGGACTACGAGCAGTACTTC. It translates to CAMGPGGVDYEQYF.

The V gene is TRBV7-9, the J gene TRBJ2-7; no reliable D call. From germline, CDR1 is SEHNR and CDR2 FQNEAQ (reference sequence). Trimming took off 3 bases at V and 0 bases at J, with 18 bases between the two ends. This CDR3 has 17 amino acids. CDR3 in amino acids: CASSFRAGRSTSYEQYF. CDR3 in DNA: TGTGCCAGCAGCTTTAGGGCCGGACGGTCTACCTCCTACGAGCAGTACTTC.

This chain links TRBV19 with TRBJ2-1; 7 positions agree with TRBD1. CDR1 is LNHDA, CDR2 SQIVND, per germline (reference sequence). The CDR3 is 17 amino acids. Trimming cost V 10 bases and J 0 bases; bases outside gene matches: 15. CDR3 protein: CATTGQVLQSSYNEQFF. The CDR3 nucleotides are TGTGCCACCACCGGACAGGTCCTCCAAAGCTCCTACAATGAGCAGTTCTTC.

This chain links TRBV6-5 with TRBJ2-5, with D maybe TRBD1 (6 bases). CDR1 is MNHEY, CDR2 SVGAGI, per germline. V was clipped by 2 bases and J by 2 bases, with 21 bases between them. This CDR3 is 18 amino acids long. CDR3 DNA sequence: TGTGCCAGCAGTTACAGGGGGTCCGGGCAGGGGAAGCAAGAGACCCAGTACTTC. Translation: CASSYRGSGQGKQETQYF.

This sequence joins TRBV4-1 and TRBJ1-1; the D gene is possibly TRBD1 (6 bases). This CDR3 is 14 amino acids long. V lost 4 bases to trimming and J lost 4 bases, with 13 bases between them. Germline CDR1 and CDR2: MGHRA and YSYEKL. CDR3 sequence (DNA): TGCGCCAGCAGCCGAGACAGGCGGGGCACTGAAGCTTTCTTT. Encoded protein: CASSRDRRGTEAFF.

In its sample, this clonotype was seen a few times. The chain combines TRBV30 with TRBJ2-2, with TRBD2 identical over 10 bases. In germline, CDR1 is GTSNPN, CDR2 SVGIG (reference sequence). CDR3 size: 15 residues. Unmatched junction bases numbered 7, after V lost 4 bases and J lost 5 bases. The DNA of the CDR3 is TGTGCCTGGAATGAGAAGCGGGAGGGGACCGGGGAGCTGTTTTTT. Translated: CAWNEKREGTGELFF.

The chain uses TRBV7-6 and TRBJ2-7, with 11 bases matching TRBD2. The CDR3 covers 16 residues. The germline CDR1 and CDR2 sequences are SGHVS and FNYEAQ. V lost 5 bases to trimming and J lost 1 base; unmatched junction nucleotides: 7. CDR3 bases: TGTGCCAGCAGCCCAATACGACTAGCGGGATCCTACGAGCAGTACTTC. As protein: CASSPIRLAGSYEQYF.